Below, 14 T cell receptor beta chains from the same sample are listed, as sequenced in a study of blood T cells in healthy people across ages. Together with a sample-barcoded 5' primer, a J-beta primer mix was included in a second PCR lasting about 6 to 11 cycles. TCRdb reanalysed the 5' RACE reads using MiXCR and keeps one entry per CDR3 protein. This sample has just over 800,000 distinct CDR3 sequences, with 60% to 80% found just once. Sequencing was done on a sample of blood. The receptors originated from a man aged 30-40 years in good health.

Many counts were recorded for this clonotype. The chain joins TRBV6-2 or TRBV6-3 to TRBJ2-1; 7 bases align to TRBD1. The V and J ends lost 5 bases and 8 bases, in that order; junction bases with no gene match: 12. This CDR3 spans 15 amino acids. CDR1 is MNHEY and CDR2 is SVGEGT in the germline V gene. The CDR3 DNA reads TGTGCCAGCAGTCCCGAGAGGGGGCACGGCGATGAGCAGTTCTTC. It translates to CASSPERGHGDEQFF.

This clonotype has more than one count but fewer than ten. The chain is built from TRBV7-3 and TRBJ2-3; the D gene is possibly TRBD2 (5 bases). The CDR3 runs to 17 residues. V shed 1 base and J shed 2 bases, with 16 bases lying between them. Germline CDR1 reads SGHTA; CDR2 reads FQGTGA. CDR3 residues: CASSLNEGYPHTDTQYF. CDR3 sequence (DNA): TGTGCCAGCAGCTTAAATGAGGGCTACCCTCACACAGATACGCAGTATTTT.

The chain carries TRBV14 and TRBJ1-1; no reliable D call. The CDR3 length is 11 residues. Trimming took 11 bases from V and 2 from J, leaving 9 bases between them. Germline CDR1 SGHDN, CDR2 FVKESK. The DNA for the CDR3 is TGTGCCGTCAGAACTAACACTGAAGCTTTCTTT. It codes for CAVRTNTEAFF.

This clonotype has only a few counts. The rearrangement joins TRBV27 to TRBJ1-2, with TRBD1 matching over 7 bases. CDR1 MNHEY and CDR2 SMNVEV come from the germline V gene (reference sequence). The junction had 2 bases not matched to a gene; V was cut back by 2 bases and J by 8 bases. CDR3 size: 12 residues. The CDR3 coding sequence is TGTGCCAGCAGTTTAACAGGGGCCGGCTACACCTTC. It is translated as CASSLTGAGYTF.

The genes are TRBV11-1 and TRBJ1-2, with D hard to call. Germline-derived CDR1 and CDR2 are SGHAT and FQDESV (reference sequence). Trimming took off 2 bases at V and 4 bases at J, with 11 bases between the two ends. This CDR3 contains 14 residues. In DNA, the CDR3 is TGTGCCAGCAGCTTAATGTCGGGCGCCTATGGCTACACCTTC. It translates to CASSLMSGAYGYTF.

In this sample, this clonotype turned up a few times. V gene TRBV5-4 combines with J gene TRBJ1-4; TRBD1 matches 7 bases. J gave up 7 bases and V 3 bases, and 9 bases lay outside the gene matches. Germline V gives CDR1 SGHNT, CDR2 YYREEE (reference sequence). The CDR3 loop spans 15 amino acids. The CDR3 sequence: CASSSNRGLSEKLFF. The CDR3 coding sequence is TGTGCCAGCAGCTCAAACAGGGGATTGAGTGAAAAACTGTTTTTT.

V gene TRBV12-3 or TRBV12-4 combines with J gene TRBJ1-5, with D possibly matching TRBD1 (5 bases). The germline V and J ends were trimmed by 6 bases and 0 bases, with 12 bases remaining between them. The CDR3 is 15 residues long. The DNA for the CDR3 is TGTGCCAGCAGCACAACCGGACATAGCAATCAGCCCCAGCATTTT. It yields the protein CASSTTGHSNQPQHF.

This chain joins TRBV7-2 and TRBJ1-5; maybe TRBD1 (5 bases). The CDR3 totals 18 residues. Deletions cut 0 bases from V and 0 bases from J, with 15 bases between. Germline V gene data show CDR1 as SGHTA and CDR2 as FQGNSA. The CDR3: CASSLAGTGEYSNQPQHF. The DNA for the CDR3 is TGTGCCAGCAGCTTAGCTGGAACAGGCGAGTATAGCAATCAGCCCCAGCATTTT. Drawing the rest from reference TRBV7-2 and TRBJ1-5, the complete variable domain is GAGVSQSPSNKVTEKGKDVELRCDPISGHTALYWYRQSLGQGLEFLIYFQGNSAPDKSGLPSDRFSAERTGGSVSTLTIQRTQQEDSAVYLCASSLAGTGEYSNQPQHFGDGTRLSIL.

This clonotype was found a few times. The gene calls are TRBV29-1 and TRBJ2-4; weak D call: TRBD2 (7 bases). V lost 5 bases and J lost 1, with 21 bases in between. The CDR3 covers 17 residues. Germline loops: CDR1 SQVTM, CDR2 ANQGSEA. CDR3 sequence reads: CSVFLRGPQGAKNIQYF. The CDR3 nucleotides are TGCAGCGTTTTTTTGCGGGGGCCCCAGGGGGCCAAAAACATTCAGTACTTC.

J is TRBJ2-5 and V is TRBV5-1; possible D gene TRBD1, 5 bases. The CDR3 consists of 15 residues. Trimming cost V 2 bases and J 2 bases, with 13 bases left between them. Looked up from germline, CDR1 is SGHRS and CDR2 is YFSETQ. CDR3 DNA: TGCGCCAGCAGCTTAAATCAGGGAAATCAAGAGACCCAGTACTTC. It codes for CASSLNQGNQETQYF. Full variable domain (missing parts from reference TRBV5-1 and TRBJ2-5): KAGVTQTPRYLIKTRGQQVTLSCSPISGHRSVSWYQQTPGQGLQFLFEYFSETQRNKGNFPGRFSGRQFSNSRSEMNVSTLELGDSALYLCASSLNQGNQETQYFGPGTRLLVL.

The chain combines TRBV20-1 with TRBJ2-5; maybe TRBD2 (5 bases). Trimming shortened V by 3 bases and J by 11 bases, and 22 bases separated the two germline ends. Germline assignment: CDR1 DFQATT and CDR2 SNEGSKA (reference sequence). The length of the CDR3 is 14 residues. This CDR3 reads CSASSLREVQEQYF. The CDR3 nucleotides are TGCAGTGCTAGCTCCTTGAGGGAAGTTCAGGAGCAGTACTTC.

This clonotype was seen a few times. This sequence joins TRBV29-1 and TRBJ2-3, with no clear D. This CDR3 is 12 amino acids long. V lost 3 bases, J lost 4 bases, and 8 bases lay in between. The germline CDR1 and CDR2 sequences are SQVTM and ANQGSEA. In nucleotides, the CDR3 is TGCAGCGTTGACCTTGACCCAGATACGCAGTATTTT. As protein: CSVDLDPDTQYF.

This chain uses TRBV25-1 with TRBJ2-6, with D tentatively TRBD1 (5 bases). The CDR3 extends over 17 amino acids. The ends were cut back, 2 bases at V and 2 bases at J, with 13 bases in the middle. Germline V lookup: CDR1 MGHDK, CDR2 SYGVNS. The CDR3 loop is CASSEMSRATGANVLTF. CDR3 bases: TGTGCCAGCAGTGAAATGTCCAGGGCGACTGGGGCCAACGTCCTGACTTTC.

As for this clonotype: A read error may account for a junction end that differs from germline. This rearrangement joins TRBV28 to TRBJ1-5; weak D call: TRBD1 (5 bases). This CDR3 spans 14 amino acids. Germline CDR1 and CDR2: MDHEN and SYDVKM. The CDR3 DNA sequence: TGTGCCAGCAGCTTATTAGGGGGCAATCAGCCCCAGCATTTT. It is translated as CASSLLGGNQPQHF.